This is a list of T cell receptor beta chains from one sample in a study of shared clonotypes between healthy human individuals. The repertoire was sequenced with immunoSEQ multiplex PCR; TCRdb's copy has only in-frame clones and lacks some. Found here are approximately 740,000 clones, 92% of them singletons; the top ten hold 20% to 30%. The sequenced material came from naive CD8+ T cells sorted from blood. These TCRs come from a man between 25 and 39 years old in good health. The CDR3 runs from the conserved cysteine through the conserved F or W. The D gene is left open where the match is weak. Some rows mark clone size as missing; the rest say once, few, many or name a class of expanded clone.

V	size	D	J	CDR3
TRBV30	.	.	TRBJ2-7	CACRMEAYEQYF
TRBV28	.	TRBD1	TRBJ1-5	CASRDRVNQPQHF
TRBV19	.	.	TRBJ2-1	CASSRGGHQSGSSYNEQFF
TRBV5-1	few	TRBD1	TRBJ2-7	CASRDRGPTEQYF
TRBV6-6	.	TRBD1	TRBJ2-3	CASSRQGPDTQYF
TRBV10-2	.	TRBD1	TRBJ2-1	CASSDSGTGLTPGPSTYNEQFF
TRBV4-1	.	.	TRBJ2-7	CASSQDFALGYEQYF
TRBV4-1	.	.	TRBJ1-3	CASSPGGTLSGNTIYF
TRBV13	once	TRBD2	TRBJ2-1	CASSLETRTSGRINEQFF
TRBV5-4	.	.	TRBJ2-7	CASSFVGRSYEQYF
TRBV29-1	.	.	TRBJ2-7	CSVGHNSYEQYF
TRBV7-2	.	.	TRBJ2-1	CASSSYRDNEQFF
TRBV5-4	.	.	TRBJ2-7	CASSWGQNSYEQYF
TRBV19	.	.	TRBJ1-4	CASSMDREKLFF
TRBV11-2	.	.	TRBJ2-7	CASSLVRGSYEQYF